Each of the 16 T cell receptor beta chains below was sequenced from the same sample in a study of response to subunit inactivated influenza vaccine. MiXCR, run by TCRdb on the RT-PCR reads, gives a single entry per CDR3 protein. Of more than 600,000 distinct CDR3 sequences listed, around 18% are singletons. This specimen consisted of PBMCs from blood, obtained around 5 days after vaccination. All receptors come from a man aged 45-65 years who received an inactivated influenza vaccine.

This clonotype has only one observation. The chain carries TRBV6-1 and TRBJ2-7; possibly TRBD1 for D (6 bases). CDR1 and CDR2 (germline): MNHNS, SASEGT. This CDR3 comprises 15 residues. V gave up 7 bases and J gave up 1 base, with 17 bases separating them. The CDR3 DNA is TGTGCCAGCAATGCCGTCACAGGGTTTTCCTACGAGCAGTACTTC. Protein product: CASNAVTGFSYEQYF.

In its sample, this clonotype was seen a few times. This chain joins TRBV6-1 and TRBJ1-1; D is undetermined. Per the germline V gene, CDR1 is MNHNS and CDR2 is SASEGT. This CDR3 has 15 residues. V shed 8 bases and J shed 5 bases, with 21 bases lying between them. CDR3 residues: CASFQVGRGRTEAFF. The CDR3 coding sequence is TGTGCCAGCTTCCAAGTAGGGCGCGGAAGAACTGAAGCTTTCTTT.

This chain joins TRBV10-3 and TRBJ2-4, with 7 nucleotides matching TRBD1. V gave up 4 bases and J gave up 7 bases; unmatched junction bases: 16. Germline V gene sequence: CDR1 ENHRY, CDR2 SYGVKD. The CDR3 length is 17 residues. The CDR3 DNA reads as TGTGCCATCAGTGGAAGCTCCCGGGACAGCCTGGAGAACATTCAGTACTTC. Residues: CAISGSSRDSLENIQYF.

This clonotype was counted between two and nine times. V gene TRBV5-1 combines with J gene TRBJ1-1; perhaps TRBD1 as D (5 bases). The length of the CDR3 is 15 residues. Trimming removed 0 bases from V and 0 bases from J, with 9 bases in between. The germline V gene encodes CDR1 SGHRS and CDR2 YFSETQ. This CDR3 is CASSLEVGVNTEAFF. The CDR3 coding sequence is TGCGCCAGCAGCTTGGAAGTGGGGGTGAACACTGAAGCTTTCTTT. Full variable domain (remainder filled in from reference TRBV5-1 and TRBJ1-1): KAGVTQTPRYLIKTRGQQVTLSCSPISGHRSVSWYQQTPGQGLQFLFEYFSETQRNKGNFPGRFSGRQFSNSRSEMNVSTLELGDSALYLCASSLEVGVNTEAFFGQGTRLTVV.

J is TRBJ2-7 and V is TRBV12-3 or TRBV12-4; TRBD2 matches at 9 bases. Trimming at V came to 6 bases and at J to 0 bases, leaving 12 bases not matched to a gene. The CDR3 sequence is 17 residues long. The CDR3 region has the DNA TGTGCCAGCAGCCTGTTGGGACTAGCTTCGAGCTCCTACGAGCAGTACTTC. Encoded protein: CASSLLGLASSSYEQYF.

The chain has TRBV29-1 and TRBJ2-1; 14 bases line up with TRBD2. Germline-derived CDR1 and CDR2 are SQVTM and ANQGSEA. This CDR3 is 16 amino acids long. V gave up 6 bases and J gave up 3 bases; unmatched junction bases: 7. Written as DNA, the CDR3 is TGCAGCGTCGTGACTAGCGGGAGGGCCAACTACAATGAGCAGTTCTTC. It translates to CSVVTSGRANYNEQFF.

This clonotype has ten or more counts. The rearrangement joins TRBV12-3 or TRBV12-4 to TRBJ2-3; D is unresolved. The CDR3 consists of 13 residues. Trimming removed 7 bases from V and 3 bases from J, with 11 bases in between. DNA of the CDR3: TGTGCCAGCACCTTCGGTGGGACAGATACGCAGTATTTT. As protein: CASTFGGTDTQYF.

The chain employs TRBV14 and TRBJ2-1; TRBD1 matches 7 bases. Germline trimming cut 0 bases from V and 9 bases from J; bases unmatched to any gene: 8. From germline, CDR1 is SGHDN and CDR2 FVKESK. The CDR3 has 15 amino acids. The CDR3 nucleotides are TGTGCCAGCAGCCAAGAGACGGGACAGTGGACTGAGCAGTTCTTC. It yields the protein CASSQETGQWTEQFF.

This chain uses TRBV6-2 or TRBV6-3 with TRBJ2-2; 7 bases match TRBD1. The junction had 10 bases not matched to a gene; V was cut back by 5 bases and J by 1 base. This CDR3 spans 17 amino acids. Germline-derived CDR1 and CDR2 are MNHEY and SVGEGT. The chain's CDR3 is CASSRDSHFGNTGELFF. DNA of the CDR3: TGTGCCAGCAGTCGGGACAGCCATTTCGGGAACACCGGGGAGCTGTTTTTT.

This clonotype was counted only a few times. CDR3 region: CASSQGTGSPKNIQYF. DNA for the CDR3: TGTGCCAGCAGCCAAGGCACAGGGTCTCCCAAAAACATTCAGTACTTC. This rearrangement joins TRBV4-2 to TRBJ2-4; tentatively, D is TRBD1 (6 bases). The V end was cut by 1 base, the J end by 2 bases, with 12 bases between. The CDR3 runs to 16 residues. Germline V gives CDR1 LGHNA, CDR2 YNFKEQ.

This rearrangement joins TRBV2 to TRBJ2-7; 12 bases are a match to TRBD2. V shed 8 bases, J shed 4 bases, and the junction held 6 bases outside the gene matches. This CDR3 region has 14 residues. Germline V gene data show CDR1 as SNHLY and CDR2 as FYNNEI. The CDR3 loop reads CASLSGTSGYEQYF. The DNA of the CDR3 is TGTGCCAGCTTATCCGGGACTAGCGGGTACGAGCAGTACTTC.

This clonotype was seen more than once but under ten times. The CDR3, as DNA: TGCGCCAGCAGCCAAGAAACTCCCCGGGACAGGGCCACCGGGGAGCTGTTTTTT. This encodes CASSQETPRDRATGELFF. This chain connects TRBV4-3 to TRBJ2-2, with 9 nucleotides matching TRBD1. The germline gives CDR1 LGHNA, CDR2 YSLEER. V was clipped by 0 bases and J by 4 bases; unmatched bases: 9. The CDR3 spans 18 residues.

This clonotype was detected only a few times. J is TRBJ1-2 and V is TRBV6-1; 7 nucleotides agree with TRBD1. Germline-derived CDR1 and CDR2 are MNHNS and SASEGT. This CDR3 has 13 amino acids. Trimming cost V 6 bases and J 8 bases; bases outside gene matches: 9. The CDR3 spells CASSKLDREGYTF. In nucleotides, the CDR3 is TGTGCCAGCAGCAAACTCGACAGGGAGGGCTACACCTTC.

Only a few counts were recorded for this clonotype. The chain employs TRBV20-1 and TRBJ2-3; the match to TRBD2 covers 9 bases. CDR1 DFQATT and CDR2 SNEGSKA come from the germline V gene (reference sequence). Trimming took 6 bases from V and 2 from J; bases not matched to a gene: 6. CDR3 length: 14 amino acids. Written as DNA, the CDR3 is TGCAGTGCCAGGACTAGCGCGAACACAGATACGCAGTATTTT. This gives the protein CSARTSANTDTQYF.

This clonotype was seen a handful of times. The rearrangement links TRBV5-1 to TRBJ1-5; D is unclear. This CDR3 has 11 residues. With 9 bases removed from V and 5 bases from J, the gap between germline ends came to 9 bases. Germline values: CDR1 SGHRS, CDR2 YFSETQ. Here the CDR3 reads CATLAHQPQHF. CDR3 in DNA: TGCGCCACCCTCGCTCATCAGCCCCAGCATTTT.

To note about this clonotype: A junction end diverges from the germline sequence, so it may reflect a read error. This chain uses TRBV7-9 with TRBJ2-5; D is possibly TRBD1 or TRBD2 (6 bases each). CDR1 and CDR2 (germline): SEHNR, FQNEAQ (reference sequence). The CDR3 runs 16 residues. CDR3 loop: CASSLALRGVQGTQYF. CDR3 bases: TGTGCCAGCAGCTTAGCGCTGAGGGGGGTGCAAGGGACCCAGTACTTC.